A selection of T cell receptor beta chains follows, all from one sample in a study of blood T cell repertoires in COVID-19. Sequencing used immunoSEQ multiplex PCR; TCRdb keeps in-frame clones, though not all of them. Of 150,000 to 190,000 clones in the sample, 80% were seen once. Sequencing used peripheral blood. The source is a man aged 60-69 years with acute or convalescent COVID-19. CDR3s include the opening cysteine and the closing phenylalanine or tryptophan. D genes are given only for firm matches. Clone size is stated in some rows and not others, as once, few, many or a class when expanded.

-,TRBD1,TRBJ1-6,TRBV13,CASSLGGQNSPLHF,TGTGCCAGCAGCTTAGGGGGACAGAATTCACCCCTCCACTTT
-,-,TRBJ1-1,TRBV7-3,CASSQTGDTEAFF,TGTGCCAGCAGCCAGACCGGGGACACTGAAGCTTTCTTT
-,-,TRBJ2-6,TRBV4-3,CASSQDLGTATLSGANVLTF,TGCGCCAGCAGCCAAGATTTAGGTACAGCTACCCTCTCTGGGGCCAACGTCCTGACTTTC
-,-,TRBJ1-4,TRBV27,CASSYIDREKLFF,TGTGCCAGCAGTTACATCGACAGGGAAAAACTGTTTTTT
-,TRBD1,TRBJ2-7,TRBV4-2,CASSQPGQGAEEQYF,TGTGCCAGCAGCCAGCCCGGACAGGGGGCTGAGGAGCAGTACTTC
-,-,TRBJ2-7,TRBV11-2,CASSLGTSYEQYF,TGTGCCAGCAGCTTAGGCACAAGCTACGAGCAGTACTTC
-,TRBD2,TRBJ2-1,TRBV7-2,CASSLGLAGVDEQFF,TGTGCCAGCAGCTTGGGACTAGCGGGAGTGGATGAGCAGTTCTTC
few,TRBD1,TRBJ1-6,TRBV4-2,CASSQGQGGSPLHF,TGTGCCAGCAGCCAAGGACAGGGGGGTTCACCCCTCCACTTT
-,-,TRBJ2-5,TRBV7-2,CASSPSLQETQYF,TGTGCCAGCAGCCCTTCCCTCCAAGAGACCCAGTACTTC
-,-,TRBJ1-2,TRBV27,CASSLRNRNYGYTF,TGTGCCAGCAGTTTAAGGAACAGAAACTATGGCTACACCTTC
-,TRBD1,TRBJ2-5,TRBV6-2/TRBV6-3,CASSNTGGTQYF,TGTGCCAGCAGCAATACAGGGGGAACCCAGTACTTC
-,-,TRBJ1-2,TRBV19,CASSPNEGVYGYTF,TGTGCCAGTAGTCCCAATGAGGGGGTCTATGGCTACACCTTC
-,-,TRBJ1-1,TRBV21-1,CASSGVRKGTEGTEAFF,TGTGCCAGCAGCGGTGTACGAAAAGGGACGGAGGGCACTGAAGCTTTCTTT
-,-,TRBJ2-2,TRBV19,CASSTRGSGELFF,TGTGCCAGTAGTACCCGGGGATCCGGGGAGCTGTTTTTT
-,-,TRBJ2-5,TRBV6-6,CASSPLPGETQYF,TGTGCCAGCAGTCCCCTACCGGGTGAGACCCAGTACTTC
-,-,TRBJ2-7,TRBV29-1,CSVSGTYEQYF,TGCAGCGTTTCAGGGACCTACGAGCAGTACTTC
-,TRBD1,TRBJ2-4,TRBV5-4,CASSPGTGLNIQYF,TGTGCCAGCAGCCCTGGGACAGGGCTGAACATTCAGTACTTC
-,-,TRBJ2-3,TRBV19,CASSSQTGGFDTQYF,TGTGCCAGTAGTAGCCAGACCGGGGGTTTTGATACGCAGTATTTT
-,-,TRBJ2-7,TRBV30,CAWSVSRGREQYF,TGTGCCTGGAGTGTAAGCAGGGGACGCGAGCAGTACTTC
-,TRBD2,TRBJ2-3,TRBV9,CASSDREGQYF,TGTGCCAGCAGCGATCGGGAGGGGCAGTATTTT
-,TRBD1,TRBJ1-2,TRBV9,CATTQGPTSAGYTF,TGTGCCACTACACAGGGGCCGACGTCAGCGGGCTACACCTTC
-,-,TRBJ2-5,TRBV6-2/TRBV6-3,CASSPRGGEKETQYF,TGTGCCAGCAGCCCAAGGGGGGGGGAGAAAGAGACCCAGTACTTC
-,TRBD1,TRBJ1-1,TRBV6-5,CASSRTAGGSTEAFF,TGTGCCAGCAGTCGGACCGCAGGGGGGTCCACTGAAGCTTTCTTT
-,TRBD1,TRBJ2-7,TRBV15,CATSRDPGGSDEQYF,TGTGCCACCAGCAGAGATCCAGGGGGCTCCGACGAGCAGTACTTC
-,TRBD2,TRBJ2-3,TRBV7-8,CASSLGLAGGFFTDTQYF,TGTGCCAGCAGCCTCGGACTAGCGGGGGGATTTTTCACAGATACGCAGTATTTT
once,TRBD1,TRBJ2-5,TRBV5-1,CASSRMTGQETQYF,TGCGCCAGCAGCCGTATGACAGGGCAAGAGACCCAGTACTTC
-,TRBD2,TRBJ2-7,TRBV9,CASSNSGSYEQYF,TGTGCCAGCAGTAATAGCGGGTCCTACGAGCAGTACTTC
few,-,TRBJ1-2,TRBV4-2,CASSQAGSEAYGYTF,TGTGCCAGCAGCCAAGCCGGGTCGGAAGCCTATGGCTACACCTTC
-,TRBD2,TRBJ2-3,TRBV18,CASSPPAGADTQYF,TGTGCCAGCTCCCCCCCTGCGGGAGCAGATACGCAGTATTTT
-,TRBD1,TRBJ1-1,TRBV7-2,CASSLDRGNTEAFF,TGTGCCAGCAGCCTGGACAGGGGCAACACTGAAGCTTTCTTT
-,TRBD1,TRBJ1-2,TRBV5-6,CASNIRDRGYGYTF,TGTGCCAGCAACATACGGGACAGGGGCTATGGCTACACCTTC
-,TRBD2,TRBJ2-1,TRBV9,CASSEASGGPQNEQFF,TGTGCCAGCAGCGAGGCTAGCGGGGGGCCCCAGAATGAGCAGTTCTTC
-,TRBD1,TRBJ1-4,TRBV19,CATSGTGGARAEKLFF,TGTGCCACGTCCGGGACAGGGGGCGCCAGGGCTGAAAAACTGTTTTTT
-,-,TRBJ1-1,TRBV9,CASSVAGFTEAFF,TGTGCCAGCAGCGTCGCAGGGTTTACTGAAGCTTTCTTT
-,-,TRBJ2-5,TRBV4-1,CASSQRYGVAETQYF,TGCGCCAGCAGCCAAAGGTACGGGGTCGCGGAGACCCAGTACTTC
-,TRBD2,TRBJ2-2,TRBV4-3,CASSQDLAGGTGELFF,TGCGCCAGCAGCCAAGATCTAGCGGGAGGAACCGGGGAGCTGTTTTTT
many,-,TRBJ1-6,TRBV11-2,CASSLTPGVNSPLHF,TGTGCCAGCAGCTTGACTCCCGGGGTAAATTCACCCCTCCACTTT
-,TRBD2,TRBJ2-3,TRBV7-2,CASSLGGTFTDTQYF,TGTGCCAGCAGCTTGGGGGGGACTTTCACAGATACGCAGTATTTT